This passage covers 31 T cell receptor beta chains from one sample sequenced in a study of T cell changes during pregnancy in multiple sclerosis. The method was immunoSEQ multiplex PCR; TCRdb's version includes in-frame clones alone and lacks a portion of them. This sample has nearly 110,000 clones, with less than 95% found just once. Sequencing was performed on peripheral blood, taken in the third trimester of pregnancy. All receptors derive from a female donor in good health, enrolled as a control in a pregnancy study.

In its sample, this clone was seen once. The CDR3 nucleotides read TGTGCCAGGGGGGGGACAGGGGATTATAGCAATCAGCCCCAGCATTTT. This codes for CARGGTGDYSNQPQHF. The chain recombines TRBV2 with TRBJ1-5; 10 positions match TRBD1. CDR3 size: 16 residues. Germline V gene data show CDR1 as SNHLY and CDR2 as FYNNEI. V shed 9 bases, J shed 0 bases, and the junction held 8 bases outside the gene matches.

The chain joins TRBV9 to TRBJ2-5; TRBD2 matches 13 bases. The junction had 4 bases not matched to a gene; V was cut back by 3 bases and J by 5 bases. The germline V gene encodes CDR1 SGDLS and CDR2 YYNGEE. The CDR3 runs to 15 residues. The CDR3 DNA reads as TGTGCCAGCAGCGCAGGACTAGCGGGGGTGGAGACCCAGTACTTC. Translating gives CASSAGLAGVETQYF.

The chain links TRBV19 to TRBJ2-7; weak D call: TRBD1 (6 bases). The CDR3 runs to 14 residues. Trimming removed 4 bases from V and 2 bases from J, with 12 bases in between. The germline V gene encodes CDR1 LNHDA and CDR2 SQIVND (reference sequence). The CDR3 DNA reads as TGTGCCAGTAGTAGACGACAGGTCGCCTACGAGCAGTACTTC. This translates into CASSRRQVAYEQYF.

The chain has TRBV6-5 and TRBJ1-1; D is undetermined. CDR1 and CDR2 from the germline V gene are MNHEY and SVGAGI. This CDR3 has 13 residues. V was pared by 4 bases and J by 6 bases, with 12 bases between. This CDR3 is CASSWRSSPEAFF. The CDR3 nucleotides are TGTGCCAGCAGTTGGAGGAGTAGCCCTGAAGCTTTCTTT.

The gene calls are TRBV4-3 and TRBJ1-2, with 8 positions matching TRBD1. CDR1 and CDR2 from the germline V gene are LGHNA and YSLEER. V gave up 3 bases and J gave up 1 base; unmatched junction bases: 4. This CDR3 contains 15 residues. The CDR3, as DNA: TGCGCCAGCAGCCATGGGACAGGAATTAACTATGGCTACACCTTC. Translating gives CASSHGTGINYGYTF.

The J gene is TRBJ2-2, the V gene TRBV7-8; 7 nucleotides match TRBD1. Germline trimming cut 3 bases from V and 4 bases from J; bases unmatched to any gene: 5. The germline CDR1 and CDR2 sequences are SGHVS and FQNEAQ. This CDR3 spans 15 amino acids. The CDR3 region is CASSFSQGSTGELFF. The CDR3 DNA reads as TGTGCCAGCAGCTTCTCACAGGGGAGCACCGGGGAGCTGTTTTTT.

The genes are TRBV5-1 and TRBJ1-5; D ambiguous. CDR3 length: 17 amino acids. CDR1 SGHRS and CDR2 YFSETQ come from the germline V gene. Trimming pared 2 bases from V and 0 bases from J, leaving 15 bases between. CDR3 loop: CASSFPSVESSNQPQHF. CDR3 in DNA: TGCGCCAGCAGCTTCCCGTCAGTGGAGTCTAGCAATCAGCCCCAGCATTTT.

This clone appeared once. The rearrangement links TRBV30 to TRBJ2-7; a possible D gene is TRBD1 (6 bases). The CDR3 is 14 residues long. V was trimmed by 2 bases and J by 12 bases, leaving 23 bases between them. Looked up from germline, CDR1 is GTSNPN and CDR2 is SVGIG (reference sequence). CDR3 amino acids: CAWSLTGRTSKLYF. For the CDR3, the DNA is TGTGCCTGGAGTTTAACAGGGCGTACGTCCAAGCTGTACTTC.

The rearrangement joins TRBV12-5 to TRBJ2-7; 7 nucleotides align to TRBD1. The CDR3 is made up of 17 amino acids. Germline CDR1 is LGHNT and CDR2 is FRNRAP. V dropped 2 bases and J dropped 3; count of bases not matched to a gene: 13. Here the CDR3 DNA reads TGTGCTAGTGGTTTGTTCCCGTTTAGGACAGGTGACTACGAGCAGTACTTC. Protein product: CASGLFPFRTGDYEQYF.

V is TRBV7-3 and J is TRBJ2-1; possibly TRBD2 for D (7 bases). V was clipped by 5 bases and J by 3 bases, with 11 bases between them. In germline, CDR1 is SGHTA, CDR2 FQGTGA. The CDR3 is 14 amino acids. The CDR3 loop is CASSRGADYNEQFF. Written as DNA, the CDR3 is TGTGCCAGCAGCCGGGGGGCTGACTACAATGAGCAGTTCTTC. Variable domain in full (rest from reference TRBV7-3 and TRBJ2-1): GAGVSQTPSNKVTEKGKYVELRCDPISGHTALYWYRQSLGQGPEFLIYFQGTGAADDSGLPNDRFFAVRPEGSVSTLKIQRTERGDSAVYLCASSRGADYNEQFFGPGTRLTVL.

Here the CDR3 DNA reads TGTGCCACCACCGGGACAGGGGGTCACACTGAAGCTTTCTTT. This gives the protein CATTGTGGHTEAFF. V usage is TRBV19 and J usage is TRBJ1-1; 11 nucleotides match TRBD1. CDR1 and CDR2 from the germline V gene are LNHDA and SQIVND (reference sequence). V lost 10 bases, J lost 3 bases, and 7 bases stayed unmatched. The CDR3 has 14 residues.

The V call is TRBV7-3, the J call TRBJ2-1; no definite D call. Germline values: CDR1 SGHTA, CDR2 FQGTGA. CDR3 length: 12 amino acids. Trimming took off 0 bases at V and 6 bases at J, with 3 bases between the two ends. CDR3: CASSLTGNEQFF. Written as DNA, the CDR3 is TGTGCCAGCAGCTTAACCGGCAATGAGCAGTTCTTC. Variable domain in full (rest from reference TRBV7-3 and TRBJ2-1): GAGVSQTPSNKVTEKGKYVELRCDPISGHTALYWYRQSLGQGPEFLIYFQGTGAADDSGLPNDRFFAVRPEGSVSTLKIQRTERGDSAVYLCASSLTGNEQFFGPGTRLTVL.

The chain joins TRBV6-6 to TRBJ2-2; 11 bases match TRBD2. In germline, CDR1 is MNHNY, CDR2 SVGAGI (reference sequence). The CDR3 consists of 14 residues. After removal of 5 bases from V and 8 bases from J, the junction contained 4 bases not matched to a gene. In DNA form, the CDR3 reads TGTGCCAGCAGTGCCCGGACTAGCGGGGGGGAGCTGTTTTTT. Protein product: CASSARTSGGELFF.

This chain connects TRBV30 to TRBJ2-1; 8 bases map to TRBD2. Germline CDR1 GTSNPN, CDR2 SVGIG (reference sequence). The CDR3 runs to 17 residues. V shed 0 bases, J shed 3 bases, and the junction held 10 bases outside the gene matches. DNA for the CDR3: TGTGCCTGGAGTGTATCCCTTGGGCGGGGGGTCTACAATGAGCAGTTCTTC. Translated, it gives CAWSVSLGRGVYNEQFF.

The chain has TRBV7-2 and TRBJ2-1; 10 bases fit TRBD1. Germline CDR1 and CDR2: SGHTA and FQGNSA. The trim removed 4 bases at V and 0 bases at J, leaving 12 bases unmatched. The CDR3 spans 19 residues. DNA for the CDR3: TGTGCCAGCAGCTACCCCGGGACAGGGGATCCGAGCTCCTACAATGAGCAGTTCTTC. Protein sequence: CASSYPGTGDPSSYNEQFF.

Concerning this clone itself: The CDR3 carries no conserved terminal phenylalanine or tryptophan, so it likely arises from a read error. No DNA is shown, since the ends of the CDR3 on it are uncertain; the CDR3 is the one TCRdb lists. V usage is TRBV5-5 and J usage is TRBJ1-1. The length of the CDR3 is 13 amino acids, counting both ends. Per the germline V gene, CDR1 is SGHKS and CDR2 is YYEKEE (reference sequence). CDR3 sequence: CASSLVPRETPYL.

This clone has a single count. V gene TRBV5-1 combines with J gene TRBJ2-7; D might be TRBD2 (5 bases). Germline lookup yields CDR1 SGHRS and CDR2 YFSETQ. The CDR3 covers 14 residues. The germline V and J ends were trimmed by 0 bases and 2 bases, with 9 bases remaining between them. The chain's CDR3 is CASSLVSGTYEQYF. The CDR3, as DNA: TGCGCCAGCAGCTTGGTCTCCGGGACCTACGAGCAGTACTTC.

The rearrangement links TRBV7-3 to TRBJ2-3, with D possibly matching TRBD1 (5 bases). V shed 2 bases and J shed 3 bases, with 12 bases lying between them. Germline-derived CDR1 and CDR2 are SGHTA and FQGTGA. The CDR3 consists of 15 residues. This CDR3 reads CASSLERRGTDTQYF. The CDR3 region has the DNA TGTGCCAGCAGCTTAGAACGAAGGGGAACAGATACGCAGTATTTT.

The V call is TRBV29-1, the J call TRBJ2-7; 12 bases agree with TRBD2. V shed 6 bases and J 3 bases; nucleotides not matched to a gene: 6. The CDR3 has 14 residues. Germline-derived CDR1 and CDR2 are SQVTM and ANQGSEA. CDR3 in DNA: TGCAGCGTAGGACTAGCGGGGACGATCTACGAGCAGTACTTC. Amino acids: CSVGLAGTIYEQYF.

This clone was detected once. This chain's CDR3 is CASSLGLGEGEKLFF. In DNA, the CDR3 is TGTGCCAGCAGCTTAGGTCTGGGCGAGGGTGAAAAACTGTTTTTT. V usage is TRBV7-8 and J usage is TRBJ1-4, with D unresolved. The CDR3 length is 15 residues. CDR1 and CDR2 from the germline V gene are SGHVS and FQNEAQ. With 1 base removed from V and 7 bases from J, the gap between germline ends came to 13 bases.

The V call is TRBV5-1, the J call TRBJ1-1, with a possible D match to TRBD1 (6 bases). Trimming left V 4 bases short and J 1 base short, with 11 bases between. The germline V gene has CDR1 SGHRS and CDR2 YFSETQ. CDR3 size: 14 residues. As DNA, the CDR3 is TGCGCCAGCAGCCGGACACAGGGGAACACTGAAGCTTTCTTT. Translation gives CASSRTQGNTEAFF.

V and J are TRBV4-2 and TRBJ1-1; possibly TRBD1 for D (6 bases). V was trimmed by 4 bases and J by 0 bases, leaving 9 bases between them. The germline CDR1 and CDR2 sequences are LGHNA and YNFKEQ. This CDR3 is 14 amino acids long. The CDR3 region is CASSPGVMNTEAFF. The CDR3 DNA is TGTGCCAGCAGCCCAGGGGTGATGAACACTGAAGCTTTCTTT.

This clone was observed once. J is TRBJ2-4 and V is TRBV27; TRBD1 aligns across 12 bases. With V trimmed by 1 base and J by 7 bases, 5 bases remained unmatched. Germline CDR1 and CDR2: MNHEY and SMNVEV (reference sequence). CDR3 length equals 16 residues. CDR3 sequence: CASSLLGQGAGNIQYF. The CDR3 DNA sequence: TGTGCCAGCAGTTTATTGGGACAGGGGGCAGGGAACATTCAGTACTTC.

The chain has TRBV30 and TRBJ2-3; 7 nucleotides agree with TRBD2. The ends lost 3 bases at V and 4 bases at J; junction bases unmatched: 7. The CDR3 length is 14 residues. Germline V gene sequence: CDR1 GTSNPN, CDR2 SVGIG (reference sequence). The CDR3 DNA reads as TGTGCCTGGAGGGTCGGACTAGTGGCAGATACGCAGTATTTT. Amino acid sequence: CAWRVGLVADTQYF.

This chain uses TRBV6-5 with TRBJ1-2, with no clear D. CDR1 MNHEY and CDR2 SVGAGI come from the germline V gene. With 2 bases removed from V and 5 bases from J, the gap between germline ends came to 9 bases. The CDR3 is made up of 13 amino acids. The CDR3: CASSYPAGYGYTF. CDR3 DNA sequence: TGTGCCAGCAGTTACCCGGCGGGGTATGGCTACACCTTC.

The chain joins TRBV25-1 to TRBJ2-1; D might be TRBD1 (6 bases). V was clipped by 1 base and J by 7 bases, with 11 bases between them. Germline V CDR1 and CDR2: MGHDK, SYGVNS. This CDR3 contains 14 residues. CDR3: CASSESWTANEQFF. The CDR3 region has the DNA TGTGCCAGCAGTGAATCCTGGACAGCTAATGAGCAGTTCTTC.

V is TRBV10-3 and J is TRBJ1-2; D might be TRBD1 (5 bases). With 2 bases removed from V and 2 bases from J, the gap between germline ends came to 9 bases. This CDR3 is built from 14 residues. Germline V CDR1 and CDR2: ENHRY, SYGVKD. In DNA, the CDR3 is TGTGCCATCAGTGAGGGCAGGGCCAACTATGGCTACACCTTC. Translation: CAISEGRANYGYTF.

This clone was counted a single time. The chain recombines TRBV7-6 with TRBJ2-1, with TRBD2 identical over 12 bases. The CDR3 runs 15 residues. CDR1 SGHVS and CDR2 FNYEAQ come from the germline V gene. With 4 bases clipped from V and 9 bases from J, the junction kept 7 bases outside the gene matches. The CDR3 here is CASSSLAGGLSEQFF. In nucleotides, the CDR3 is TGTGCCAGCAGCTCACTAGCGGGGGGATTGAGTGAGCAGTTCTTC.

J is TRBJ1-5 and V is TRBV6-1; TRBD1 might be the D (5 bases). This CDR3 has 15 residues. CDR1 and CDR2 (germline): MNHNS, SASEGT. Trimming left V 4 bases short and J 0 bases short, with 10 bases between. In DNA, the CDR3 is TGTGCCAGCAGTGTACAGGACAATAGCAATCAGCCCCAGCATTTT. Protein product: CASSVQDNSNQPQHF.

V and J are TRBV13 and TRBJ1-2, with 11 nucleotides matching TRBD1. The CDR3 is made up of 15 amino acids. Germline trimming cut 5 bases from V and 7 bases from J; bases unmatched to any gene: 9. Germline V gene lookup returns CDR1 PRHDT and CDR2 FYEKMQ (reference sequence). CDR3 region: CASSARTGGAGGYTF. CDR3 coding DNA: TGTGCCAGCAGCGCCCGGACAGGGGGCGCCGGTGGCTACACCTTC. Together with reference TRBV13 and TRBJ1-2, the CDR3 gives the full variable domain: AAGVIQSPRHLIKEKRETATLKCYPIPRHDTVYWYQQGPGQDPQFLISFYEKMQSDKGSIPDRFSAQQFSDYHSELNMSSLELGDSALYFCASSARTGGAGGYTFGSGTRLTVV.

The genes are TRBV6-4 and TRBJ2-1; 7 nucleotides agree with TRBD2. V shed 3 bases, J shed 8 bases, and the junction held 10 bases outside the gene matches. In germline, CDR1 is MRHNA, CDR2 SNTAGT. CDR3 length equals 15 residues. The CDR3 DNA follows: TGTGCCAGCAGTGAGAGCGCGGCGGGGGTTGATGAGCAGTTCTTC. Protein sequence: CASSESAAGVDEQFF.